This TCR beta chain was sequenced in a study of CD8 T cells in Susac syndrome. Isolation of CD8+ and CD4+ T cells was performed negatively, whereas enrichment of TEMRA cells was done by FACS. With respect to this clonotype: Its specificity is not known.

Study-wide findings and caveats: The study recognized that the number of individuals in its TCR sequencing and HLA analysis was relatively small.

With random hexamers, about 0.45 to 1 ug RNA was reverse transcribed. The TCR beta CDR3 was amplified by immunoSEQ multiplex PCR across 54 Vbeta, 13 Jbeta. MiXCR, applied by TCRdb to the immunoSEQ multiplex PCR reads, yields one record per CDR3 protein. The repertoire holds 250,000 to 300,000 distinct CDR3 sequences, with roughly 84% as singletons. This CDR3 is 13 amino acids long. Germline loops: CDR1 PRHDT, CDR2 FYEKMQ (reference sequence). Trimming removed 3 bases from V and 6 bases from J, with 9 bases in between. Sequenced input: CD8+ T cells from PBMCs. The origin of this receptor is a human donor with multiple sclerosis. J is TRBJ2-1 and V is TRBV13; D possibly corresponds to TRBD2 (6 bases). CDR3 residues: CASSFRGINEQFF. CDR3 coding DNA: TGTGCCAGCAGCTTTCGGGGGATCAATGAGCAGTTCTTC.